The 12 T cell receptor beta chains below were found in one sample sequenced in a study of cytomegalovirus exposure and HLA in healthy donors. Primers included in the PCR were 60 Vbeta and 13 Jbeta primers. TCRdb's copy holds only in-frame clones and misses some; the assay was immunoSEQ multiplex PCR. The data show 100,000 to 150,000 clones, about 70% seen once. The specimen was PBMCs. These receptors were obtained from an older woman in good health and CMV-seropositive.

The genes are TRBV28 and TRBJ1-2, with TRBD1 matching 12 bases. The V gene's germline CDR1 is MDHEN and CDR2 SYDVKM. V shed 5 bases and J 4 bases; nucleotides not matched to a gene: 11. The CDR3 runs to 17 residues. In DNA form, the CDR3 reads TGTGCCAGCAGTACTAGGCATAAGGGACAGGGGGCCTATGGCTACACCTTC. This gives the protein CASSTRHKGQGAYGYTF.

The genes are TRBV2 and TRBJ2-7, with TRBD1 identical over 9 bases. Germline trimming cut 7 bases from V and 5 bases from J; bases unmatched to any gene: 6. From germline, CDR1 is SNHLY and CDR2 FYNNEI. The CDR3 totals 13 residues. The CDR3 bases are TGTGCCAGCACGTTGGACAGGGGCAACGAGCAGTACTTC. This sequence encodes CASTLDRGNEQYF.

The chain is built from TRBV4-1 and TRBJ1-2; D unclear. This CDR3 spans 13 amino acids. V lost 0 bases to trimming and J lost 8 bases, with 10 bases between them. From germline, CDR1 is MGHRA and CDR2 YSYEKL. The CDR3 sequence is CASSQEQNLGYTF. CDR3 sequence (DNA): TGCGCCAGCAGCCAAGAACAGAACCTAGGCTACACCTTC.

V is TRBV13 and J is TRBJ2-1; possible D gene TRBD1, 6 bases. This CDR3 contains 15 residues. The V gene lost 5 bases and the J gene lost 3 bases, with 14 bases spanning the gap. Germline CDR1 PRHDT, CDR2 FYEKMQ (reference sequence). Written as DNA, the CDR3 is TGTGCCAGCAGCACCCGAAGGGGGAACTACAATGAGCAGTTCTTC. The encoded protein is CASSTRRGNYNEQFF.

The chain couples TRBV6-6 to TRBJ2-3, with D hard to call. Germline V gene lookup returns CDR1 MNHNY and CDR2 SVGAGI (reference sequence). CDR3 length: 13 amino acids. V gave up 2 bases and J gave up 6 bases, with 9 bases separating them. Here the CDR3 DNA reads TGTGCCAGCAGTTACGCCCTCGGGGATACGCAGTATTTT. This codes for CASSYALGDTQYF.

The CDR3 reads CASSLSAGDYTDTQYF. CDR3 coding DNA: TGTGCCAGCAGTTTATCGGCAGGGGACTACACAGATACGCAGTATTTT. The gene calls are TRBV6-6 and TRBJ2-3, with D possibly being TRBD2 (7 bases). V was trimmed by 4 bases and J by 2 bases, leaving 16 bases between them. There are 16 residues in the CDR3. Germline values: CDR1 MNHNY, CDR2 SVGAGI (reference sequence).

The CDR3 loop reads CASSQGQGVYEQYF. CDR3 DNA: TGCGCCAGCAGCCAGGGACAGGGGGTTTACGAGCAGTACTTC. The chain combines TRBV4-1 with TRBJ2-7; 11 bases align to TRBD1. The V segment lost 3 bases and the J segment 4 bases; nucleotides outside the gene matches: 2. CDR1 is MGHRA and CDR2 is YSYEKL in the germline V gene. The length of the CDR3 is 14 residues.

The chain has TRBV7-9 and TRBJ2-1; D possibly corresponds to TRBD1 (6 bases). V was shortened by 5 bases and J by 4 bases, with 15 bases between the two germline ends. The CDR3 has 15 amino acids. The V gene's germline CDR1 is SEHNR and CDR2 FQNEAQ (reference sequence). The DNA of the CDR3 is TGTGCCAGCAGCCCTGACGGACAGAGATACAATGAGCAGTTCTTC. It codes for CASSPDGQRYNEQFF.

The chain has TRBV7-9 and TRBJ1-2; 10 bases agree with TRBD1. The CDR3 has 14 amino acids. Germline V CDR1 and CDR2: SEHNR, FQNEAQ (reference sequence). With 3 bases clipped from V and 7 bases from J, the junction kept 5 bases outside the gene matches. The CDR3 sequence: CASSLDRGVGGYTF. The CDR3 region has the DNA TGTGCCAGCAGCTTGGACAGGGGGGTCGGTGGCTACACCTTC.

This clone has just a few counts. The chain employs TRBV7-2 and TRBJ2-7; a possible D gene is TRBD1 (5 bases). The germline CDR1 and CDR2 sequences are SGHTA and FQGNSA. The CDR3 has 12 residues. V lost 5 bases and J lost 3, with 8 bases in between. The CDR3 sequence is CASSQGFYEQYF. The CDR3 DNA reads as TGTGCCAGCAGCCAGGGTTTCTACGAGCAGTACTTC.

The CDR3 nucleotides read TGTGCCAGCAGCTCAGGGAACGAGCAGTACTTC. Its protein is CASSSGNEQYF. The chain links TRBV11-2 to TRBJ2-7; D is possibly TRBD1 (5 bases). Germline V CDR1 and CDR2: SGHAT, FQNNGV. The ends were cut back, 4 bases at V and 5 bases at J, with 6 bases in the middle. CDR3 length: 11 amino acids.

The V and J genes are TRBV25-1 and TRBJ2-3, with 7 bases matching TRBD1. The CDR3 length is 14 residues. J lost 2 bases, V lost 4 bases, and 3 bases had no gene match. Germline CDR1 MGHDK, CDR2 SYGVNS. Written as DNA, the CDR3 is TGTGCCAGCAGTGTTCAGGGGGTCACAGATACGCAGTATTTT. This gives the protein CASSVQGVTDTQYF.